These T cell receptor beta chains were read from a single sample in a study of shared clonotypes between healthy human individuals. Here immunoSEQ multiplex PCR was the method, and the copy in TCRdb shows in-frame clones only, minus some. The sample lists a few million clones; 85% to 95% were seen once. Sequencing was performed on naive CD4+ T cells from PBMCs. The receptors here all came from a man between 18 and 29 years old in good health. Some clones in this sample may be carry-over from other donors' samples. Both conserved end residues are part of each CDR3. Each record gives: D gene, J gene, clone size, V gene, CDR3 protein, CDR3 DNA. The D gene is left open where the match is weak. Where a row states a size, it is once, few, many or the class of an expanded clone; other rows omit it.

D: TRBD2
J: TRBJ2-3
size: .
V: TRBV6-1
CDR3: CASSDRPYPGLRTDTQYF
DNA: TGTGCCAGCAGTGACAGGCCATACCCGGGACTACGCACAGATACGCAGTATTTT

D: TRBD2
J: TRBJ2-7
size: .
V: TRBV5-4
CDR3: CASSQGLAVREQYF
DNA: TGTGCCAGCAGCCAAGGACTAGCCGTTCGTGAGCAGTACTTC

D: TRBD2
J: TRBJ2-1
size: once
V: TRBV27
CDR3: CASSSSRSGSSYNEQFF
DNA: TGTGCCAGCAGTTCCTCCCGTAGCGGGAGCTCCTACAATGAGCAGTTCTTC

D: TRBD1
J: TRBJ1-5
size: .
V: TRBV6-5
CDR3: CASRQGGPSNQPQHF
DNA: TGTGCCAGCAGACAGGGGGGCCCCTCCAATCAGCCCCAGCATTTT

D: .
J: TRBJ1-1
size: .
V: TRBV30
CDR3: CAWSSQGNTEAFF
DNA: TGTGCCTGGTCCTCACAGGGGAACACTGAAGCTTTCTTT

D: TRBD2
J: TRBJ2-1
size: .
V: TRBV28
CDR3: CASSLSSPGLGYNEQFF
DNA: TGTGCCAGCAGTTTAAGTTCCCCGGGACTAGGATACAATGAGCAGTTCTTC

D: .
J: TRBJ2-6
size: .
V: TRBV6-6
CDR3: CASSYFGSGANVLTF
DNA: TGTGCCAGCAGTTACTTTGGCTCTGGGGCCAACGTCCTGACTTTC

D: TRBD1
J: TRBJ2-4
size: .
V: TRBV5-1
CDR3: CASSPPQGAGNIQYF
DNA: TGCGCCAGCAGCCCGCCACAGGGGGCCGGAAACATTCAGTACTTC

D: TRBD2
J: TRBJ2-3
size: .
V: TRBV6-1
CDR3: CASRTSGSITDTQYF
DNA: TGTGCCAGCAGGACTAGCGGGAGTATTACAGATACGCAGTATTTT

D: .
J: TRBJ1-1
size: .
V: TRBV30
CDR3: CAWSPPGTLVAEAFF
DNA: TGTGCCTGGAGTCCGCCCGGGACCTTAGTGGCTGAAGCTTTCTTT

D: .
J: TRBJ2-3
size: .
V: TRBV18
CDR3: CASSPPAVPDTQYF
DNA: TGTGCCAGCTCACCACCGGCGGTCCCAGATACGCAGTATTTT

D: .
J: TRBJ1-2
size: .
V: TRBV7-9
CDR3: CASSLATVNYGYTF
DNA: TGTGCCAGCAGCTTAGCCACCGTTAACTATGGCTACACCTTC

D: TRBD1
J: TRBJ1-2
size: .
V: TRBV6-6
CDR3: CASSPPGQGITNTF
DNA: TGTGCCAGCAGCCCCCCGGGACAGGGTATCACAAACACCTTC

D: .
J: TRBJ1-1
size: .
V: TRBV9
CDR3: CASSVDERRSPEAFF
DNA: TGTGCCAGCAGCGTAGACGAACGGCGGTCTCCCGAAGCTTTCTTT

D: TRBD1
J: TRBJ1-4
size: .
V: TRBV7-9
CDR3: CASSLRQGGEKLFF
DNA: TGTGCCAGCAGCTTACGACAGGGCGGTGAAAAACTGTTTTTT

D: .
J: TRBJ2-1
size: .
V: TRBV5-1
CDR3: CASSLANMGDLYNEQFF
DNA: TGCGCCAGCAGCTTGGCCAATATGGGGGACCTCTACAATGAGCAGTTCTTC

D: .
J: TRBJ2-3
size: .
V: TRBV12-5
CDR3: CASGLGATDTQYF
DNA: TGTGCTAGTGGCCTGGGGGCTACAGATACGCAGTATTTT

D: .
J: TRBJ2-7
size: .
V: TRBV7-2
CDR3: CASSSTLTGPLSYEQYF
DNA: TGTGCCAGCAGCTCTACCCTCACGGGACCACTATCCTACGAGCAGTACTTC

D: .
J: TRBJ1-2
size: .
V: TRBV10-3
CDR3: CATRDSPTEYGYTF
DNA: TGTGCCACCCGAGATTCCCCGACAGAATATGGCTACACCTTC

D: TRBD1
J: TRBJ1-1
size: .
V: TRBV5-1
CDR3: CASSLRQGGNTEAFF
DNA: TGCGCCAGCAGCCTTCGACAGGGGGGAAATACTGAAGCTTTCTTT

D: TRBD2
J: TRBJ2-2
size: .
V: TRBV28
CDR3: CASSYWSSGNTGELFF
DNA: TGTGCCAGCAGTTATTGGTCTAGCGGGAACACCGGGGAGCTGTTTTTT

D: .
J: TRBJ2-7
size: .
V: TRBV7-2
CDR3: CASSVQGVYYEQYF
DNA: TGTGCCAGCAGCGTACAGGGAGTGTACTACGAGCAGTACTTC

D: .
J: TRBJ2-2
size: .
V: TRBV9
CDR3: CASTLGGALVTGELFF
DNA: TGTGCCAGCACTCTAGGGGGGGCCTTAGTCACCGGGGAGCTGTTTTTT

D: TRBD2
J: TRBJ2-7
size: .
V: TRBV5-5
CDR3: CASQRTSGYEQYF
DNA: TGTGCCAGCCAACGGACTAGCGGCTACGAGCAGTACTTC

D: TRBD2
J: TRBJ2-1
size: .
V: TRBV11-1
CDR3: CASSRGLAGGNEQFF
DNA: TGTGCCAGCAGCAGAGGACTAGCGGGCGGCAATGAGCAGTTCTTC

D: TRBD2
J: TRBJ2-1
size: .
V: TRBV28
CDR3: CASSLRGRYNEQFF
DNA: TGTGCCAGCAGTTTACGCGGGAGGTACAATGAGCAGTTCTTC

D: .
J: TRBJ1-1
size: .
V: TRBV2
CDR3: CASSLGPTEAFF
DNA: TGTGCCAGCAGTTTGGGTCCCACTGAAGCTTTCTTT

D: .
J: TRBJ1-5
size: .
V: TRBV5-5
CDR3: CASSWTYENQPQHF
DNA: TGTGCCAGCAGCTGGACATACGAAAATCAGCCCCAGCATTTT

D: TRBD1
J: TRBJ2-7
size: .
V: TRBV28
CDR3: CASSTFGQAAYEQYF
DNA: TGTGCCAGCAGCACTTTCGGACAGGCCGCCTACGAGCAGTACTTC

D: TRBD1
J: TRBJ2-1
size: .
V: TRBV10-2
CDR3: CASRGTGFYNEQFF
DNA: TGCGCCAGCAGGGGGACAGGTTTTTACAATGAGCAGTTCTTC

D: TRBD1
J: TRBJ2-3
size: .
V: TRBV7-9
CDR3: CASSSRPTGSYTDTQYF
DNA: TGTGCCAGCAGTTCGCGCCCGACAGGGTCCTACACAGATACGCAGTATTTT

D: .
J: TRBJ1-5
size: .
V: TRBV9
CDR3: CASSLGRGERGQPQHF
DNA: TGTGCCAGCAGCCTAGGGCGGGGGGAGAGGGGTCAGCCCCAGCATTTT

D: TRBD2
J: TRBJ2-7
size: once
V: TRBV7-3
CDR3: CASSLSPSGRAYEQYF
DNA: TGTGCCAGCAGCTTAAGCCCTAGCGGGAGGGCCTACGAGCAGTACTTC